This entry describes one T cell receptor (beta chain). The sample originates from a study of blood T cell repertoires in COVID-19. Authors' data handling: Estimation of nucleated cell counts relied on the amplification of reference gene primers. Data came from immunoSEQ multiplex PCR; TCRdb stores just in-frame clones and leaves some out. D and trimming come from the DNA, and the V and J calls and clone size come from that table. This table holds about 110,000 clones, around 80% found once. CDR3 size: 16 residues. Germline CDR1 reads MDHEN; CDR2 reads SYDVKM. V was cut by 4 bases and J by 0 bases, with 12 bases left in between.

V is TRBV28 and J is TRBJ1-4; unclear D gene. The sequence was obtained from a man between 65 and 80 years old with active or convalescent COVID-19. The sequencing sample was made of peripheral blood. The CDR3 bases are TGTGCCAGCAGTTCCGGGTCCTCCTCAACTAATGAAAAACTGTTTTTT. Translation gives CASSSGSSSTNEKLFF.